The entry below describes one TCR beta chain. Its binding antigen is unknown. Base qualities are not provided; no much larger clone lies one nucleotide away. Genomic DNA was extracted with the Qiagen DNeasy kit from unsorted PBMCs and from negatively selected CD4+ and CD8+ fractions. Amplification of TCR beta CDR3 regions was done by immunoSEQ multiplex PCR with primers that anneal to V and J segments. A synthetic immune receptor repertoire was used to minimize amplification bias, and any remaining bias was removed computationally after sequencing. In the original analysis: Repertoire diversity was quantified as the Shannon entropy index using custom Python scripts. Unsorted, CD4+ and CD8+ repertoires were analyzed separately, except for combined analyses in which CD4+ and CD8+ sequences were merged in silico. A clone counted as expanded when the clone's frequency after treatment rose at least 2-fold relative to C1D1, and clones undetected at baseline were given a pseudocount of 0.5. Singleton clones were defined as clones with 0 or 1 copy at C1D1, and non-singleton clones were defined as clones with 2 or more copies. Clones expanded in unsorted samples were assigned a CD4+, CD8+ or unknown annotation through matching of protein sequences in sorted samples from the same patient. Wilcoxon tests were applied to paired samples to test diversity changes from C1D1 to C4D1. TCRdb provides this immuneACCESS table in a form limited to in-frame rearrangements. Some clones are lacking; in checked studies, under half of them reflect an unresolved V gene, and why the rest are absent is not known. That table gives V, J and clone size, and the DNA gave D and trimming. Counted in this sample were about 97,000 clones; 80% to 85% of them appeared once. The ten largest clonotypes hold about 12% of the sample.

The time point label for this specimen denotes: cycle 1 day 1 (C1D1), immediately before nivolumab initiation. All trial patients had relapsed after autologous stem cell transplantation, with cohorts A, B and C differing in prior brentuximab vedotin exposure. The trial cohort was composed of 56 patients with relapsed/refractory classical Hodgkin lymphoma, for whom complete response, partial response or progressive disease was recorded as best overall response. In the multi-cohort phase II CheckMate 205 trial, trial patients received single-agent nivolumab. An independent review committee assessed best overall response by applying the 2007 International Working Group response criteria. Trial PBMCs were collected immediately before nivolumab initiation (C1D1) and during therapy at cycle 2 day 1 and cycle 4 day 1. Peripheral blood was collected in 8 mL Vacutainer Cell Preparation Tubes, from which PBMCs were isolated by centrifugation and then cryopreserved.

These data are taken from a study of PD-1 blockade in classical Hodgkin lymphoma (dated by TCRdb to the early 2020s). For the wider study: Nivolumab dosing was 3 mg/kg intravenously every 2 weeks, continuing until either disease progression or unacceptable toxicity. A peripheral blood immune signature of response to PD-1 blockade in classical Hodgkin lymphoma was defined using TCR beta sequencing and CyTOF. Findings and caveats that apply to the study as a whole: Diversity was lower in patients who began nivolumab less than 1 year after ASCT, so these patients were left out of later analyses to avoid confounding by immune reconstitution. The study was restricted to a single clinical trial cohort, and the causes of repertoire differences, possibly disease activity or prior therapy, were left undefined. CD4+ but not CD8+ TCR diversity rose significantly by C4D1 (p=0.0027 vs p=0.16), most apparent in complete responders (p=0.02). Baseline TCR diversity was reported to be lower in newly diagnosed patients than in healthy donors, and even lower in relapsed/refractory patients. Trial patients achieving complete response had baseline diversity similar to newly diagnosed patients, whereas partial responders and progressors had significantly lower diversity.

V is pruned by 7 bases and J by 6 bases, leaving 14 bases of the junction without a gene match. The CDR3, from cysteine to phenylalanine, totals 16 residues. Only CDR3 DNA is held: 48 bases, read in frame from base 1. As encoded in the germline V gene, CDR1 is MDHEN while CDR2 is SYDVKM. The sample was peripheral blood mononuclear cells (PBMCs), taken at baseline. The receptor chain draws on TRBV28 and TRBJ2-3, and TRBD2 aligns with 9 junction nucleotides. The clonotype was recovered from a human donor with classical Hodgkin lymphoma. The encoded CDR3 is CASTSIGSGRRDTQYF. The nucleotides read TGTGCCAGCACCTCCATAGGGAGCGGGAGGAGGGATACGCAGTATTTT.